The 15 T cell receptor beta chains below all came from one sample that was sequenced in a study of blood T cell repertoires in COVID-19. TCRdb keeps only in-frame clones here, not all; method: immunoSEQ multiplex PCR. This table has 310,000 or so clones, 89% appearing once. Sequenced material: PBMCs or T cells enriched from blood (not recorded which). The source of these receptors is a woman aged 35 to 49 who had recovered from COVID-19.

The CDR3 loop reads CASSQERGRVGGYTF. As DNA, the CDR3 is TGTGCCAGCAGCCAAGAGCGGGGGCGCGTCGGTGGCTACACCTTC. V and J are TRBV3-1 (or the pseudogene TRBV3-2) and TRBJ1-2; a weak D match, TRBD1 (6 bases). Germline V gene lookup returns CDR1 LGHDT and CDR2 YNNKEL (reference sequence). The CDR3 length is 15 residues. Trimming pared 0 bases from V and 7 bases from J, leaving 15 bases between.

The rearrangement links TRBV5-1 to TRBJ2-2; 8 bases fit TRBD2. V trimming: 10 bases; J trimming: 6 bases; junction bases outside the gene matches: 11. The CDR3 sequence is 14 residues long. Looked up from germline, CDR1 is SGHRS and CDR2 is YFSETQ. CDR3: CASRSGGYSGELFF. The CDR3 DNA reads as TGCGCCTCCCGGAGCGGGGGTTATTCCGGGGAGCTGTTTTTT. The variable domain in full, completed from reference TRBV5-1 and TRBJ2-2, reads KAGVTQTPRYLIKTRGQQVTLSCSPISGHRSVSWYQQTPGQGLQFLFEYFSETQRNKGNFPGRFSGRQFSNSRSEMNVSTLELGDSALYLCASRSGGYSGELFFGEGSRLTVL.

CDR3 residues: CASRGQGTYEQYF. CDR3 DNA sequence: TGTGCTAGCCGGGGACAGGGGACCTACGAGCAGTACTTC. This chain links TRBV7-7 with TRBJ2-7; 10 bases agree with TRBD1. CDR3 size: 13 residues. The germline gives CDR1 SSHAT, CDR2 FNYEAQ (reference sequence).

This clone was found once. The CDR3 sequence is CASSPRAGNTGELFF. In nucleotides, the CDR3 is TGTGCCAGCAGCCCGCGGGCAGGGAACACCGGGGAGCTGTTTTTT. The rearrangement links TRBV7-9 to TRBJ2-2; the D gene is possibly TRBD2 (5 bases). This CDR3 is 15 amino acids long. With 5 bases removed from V and 1 base from J, the gap between germline ends came to 11 bases. CDR1 and CDR2 from the germline V gene are SEHNR and FQNEAQ (reference sequence).

The chain links TRBV4-2 to TRBJ1-4; no definite D call. The germline V and J ends were trimmed by 0 bases and 4 bases, with 12 bases remaining between them. Germline CDR1 reads LGHNA; CDR2 reads YNFKEQ. The CDR3 totals 16 residues. The CDR3 nucleotides are TGTGCCAGCAGCCAAGATTCTCGTAGTGGTAATGAAAAACTGTTTTTT. Amino acids: CASSQDSRSGNEKLFF.

The chain joins TRBV29-1 to TRBJ2-5; 16 bases match TRBD2. The CDR3 spans 14 residues. Germline CDR1 is SQVTM and CDR2 is ANQGSEA. The V gene end was trimmed by 6 bases and the J gene end by 5 bases; junction bases not matched to a gene: 3. The CDR3 loop reads CSVGLAGGPETQYF. The CDR3 DNA reads TGCAGCGTGGGACTAGCGGGGGGGCCGGAGACCCAGTACTTC.

Details on this clone: Other DNA variants within this sample encode the same CDR3. The chain joins TRBV12-3 or TRBV12-4 to TRBJ2-7; no definite D call. Trimming removed 1 base from V and 3 bases from J, with 7 bases in between. The CDR3 covers 13 residues. CDR3 amino acids: CASSLGRSYEQYF. The CDR3 bases are TGTGCCAGCAGTTTAGGGCGGAGCTACGAGCAGTACTTC.

The chain has TRBV12-3 or TRBV12-4 and TRBJ1-3, with D hard to call. Trimming pared 4 bases from V and 0 bases from J, leaving 4 bases between. This CDR3 has 13 amino acids. CDR3 coding DNA: TGTGCCAGCAGTTCCTCCTCTGGAAACACCATATATTTT. Amino acids: CASSSSSGNTIYF.

This chain links TRBV5-1 with TRBJ1-1; D possibly corresponds to TRBD1 (5 bases). Looked up from germline, CDR1 is SGHRS and CDR2 is YFSETQ. Trimming took off 4 bases at V and 1 base at J, with 8 bases between the two ends. The CDR3 covers 13 residues. CDR3 loop: CASSPTGNTEAFF. CDR3 in DNA: TGCGCCAGCAGCCCCACAGGGAACACTGAAGCTTTCTTT.

CDR3 in amino acids: CASSLEGGGAFF. The CDR3 nucleotides read TGTGCCAGCAGCTTGGAGGGGGGGGGAGCTTTCTTT. The chain couples TRBV7-2 to TRBJ1-1; tentative D call: TRBD1 (6 bases). Trimming took off 3 bases at V and 10 bases at J, with 12 bases between the two ends. Germline assignment: CDR1 SGHTA and CDR2 FQGNSA. The CDR3 loop spans 12 amino acids. The variable domain in full, with the rest retrieved from reference TRBV7-2 and TRBJ1-1, is GAGVSQSPSNKVTEKGKDVELRCDPISGHTALYWYRQSLGQGLEFLIYFQGNSAPDKSGLPSDRFSAERTGGSVSTLTIQRTQQEDSAVYLCASSLEGGGAFFGQGTRLTVV.

The chain is built from TRBV14 and TRBJ2-2; 8 bases map to TRBD2. The CDR3 covers 16 residues. Trimming took 0 bases from V and 0 from J; bases not matched to a gene: 0. Germline V gene sequence: CDR1 SGHDN, CDR2 FVKESK. DNA of the CDR3: TGTGCCAGCAGCCAAGAACTAGCGGCGAACACCGGGGAGCTGTTTTTT. Protein product: CASSQELAANTGELFF.

The chain is built from TRBV6-6 and TRBJ1-1; TRBD1 matches 7 bases. J gave up 2 bases and V 5 bases, and 11 bases lay outside the gene matches. CDR3 length: 16 amino acids. Germline V gives CDR1 MNHNY, CDR2 SVGAGI (reference sequence). The CDR3 DNA follows: TGTGCCAGCAGTCCCCGGACAGGAACCATTAACACTGAAGCTTTCTTT. It is translated as CASSPRTGTINTEAFF.

The rearrangement uses TRBV19 and TRBJ1-3; no firm D call. CDR3 length equals 13 residues. Germline-derived CDR1 and CDR2 are LNHDA and SQIVND (reference sequence). Trimming pared 6 bases from V and 0 bases from J, leaving 6 bases between. The CDR3 sequence: CASRSPSGNTIYF. The CDR3, as DNA: TGTGCCAGTAGGAGTCCCTCTGGAAACACCATATATTTT.

This rearrangement joins TRBV10-3 to TRBJ1-2; TRBD1 matches 10 bases. The CDR3 has 12 amino acids. Unmatched junction bases numbered 4, after V lost 5 bases and J lost 10 bases. Looked up from germline, CDR1 is ENHRY and CDR2 is SYGVKD. Written as DNA, the CDR3 is TGTGCCATCAGTTTCGGGACAGGGGACTACACCTTC. Amino acid sequence: CAISFGTGDYTF.

This chain connects TRBV10-2 to TRBJ2-1, with D maybe TRBD1 (6 bases). With 3 bases removed from V and 3 bases from J, the gap between germline ends came to 9 bases. Germline assignment: CDR1 WSHSY and CDR2 SAAADI. The CDR3 is 14 amino acids. CDR3 sequence (DNA): TGCGCCAGCAGTGACGGGACATTCTACAATGAGCAGTTCTTC. It encodes CASSDGTFYNEQFF.